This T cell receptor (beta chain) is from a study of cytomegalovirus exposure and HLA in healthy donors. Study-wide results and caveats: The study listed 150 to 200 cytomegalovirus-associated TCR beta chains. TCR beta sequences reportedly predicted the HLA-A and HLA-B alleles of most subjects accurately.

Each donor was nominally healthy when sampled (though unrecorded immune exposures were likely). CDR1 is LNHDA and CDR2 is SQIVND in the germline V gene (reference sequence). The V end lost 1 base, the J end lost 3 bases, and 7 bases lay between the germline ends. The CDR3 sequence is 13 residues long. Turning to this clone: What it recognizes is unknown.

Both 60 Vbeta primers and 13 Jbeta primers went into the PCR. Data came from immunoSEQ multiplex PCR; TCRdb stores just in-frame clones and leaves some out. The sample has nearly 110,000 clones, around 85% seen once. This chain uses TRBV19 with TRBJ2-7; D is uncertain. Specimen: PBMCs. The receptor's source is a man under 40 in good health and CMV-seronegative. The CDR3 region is CASSIGGGYEQYF. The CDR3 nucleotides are TGTGCCAGTAGTATAGGTGGCGGCTACGAGCAGTACTTC.